This T cell receptor beta chain was identified during a study of T cells in Graves' hyperthyroidism and ophthalmopathy. Amplification yielded TCR beta CDR3 regions, with RNA transcripts as the source. First-round RT-PCR targeting the TCR CDR3 was performed with the HTBI primer set. MiXCR, applied by TCRdb to the multiplex PCR reads, yields one record per CDR3 protein. The sample has under 400,000 distinct CDR3 sequences; 13% to 15% are singletons. V gave up 0 bases and J gave up 5 bases, with 14 bases separating them. Germline-derived CDR1 and CDR2 are SGDLS and YYNGEE. The CDR3 length is 15 residues.

The J gene is TRBJ2-5, the V gene TRBV9; D might be TRBD1 (5 bases). The sequence derives from a woman aged 60-70 years with Graves' ophthalmopathy. The source material was blood. In DNA, the CDR3 is TGTGCCAGCAGCGTAGGAGACAGTACTTGGGAGACCCAGTACTTC. This codes for CASSVGDSTWETQYF.